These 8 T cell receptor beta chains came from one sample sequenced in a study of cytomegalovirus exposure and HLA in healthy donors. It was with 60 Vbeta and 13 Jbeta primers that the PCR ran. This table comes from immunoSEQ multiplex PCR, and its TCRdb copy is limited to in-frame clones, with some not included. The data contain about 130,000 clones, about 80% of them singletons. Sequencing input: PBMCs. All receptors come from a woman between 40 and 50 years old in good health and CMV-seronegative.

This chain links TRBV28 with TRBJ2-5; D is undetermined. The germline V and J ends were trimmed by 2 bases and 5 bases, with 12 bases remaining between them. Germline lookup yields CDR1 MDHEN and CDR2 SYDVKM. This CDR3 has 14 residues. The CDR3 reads CASSLELPSETQYF. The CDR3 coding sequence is TGTGCCAGCAGTTTAGAACTTCCGAGCGAGACCCAGTACTTC.

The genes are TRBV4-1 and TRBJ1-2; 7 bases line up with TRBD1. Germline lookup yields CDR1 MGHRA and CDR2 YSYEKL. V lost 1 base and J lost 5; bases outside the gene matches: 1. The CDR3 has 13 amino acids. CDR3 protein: CASSQGRGYGYTF. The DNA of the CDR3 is TGCGCCAGCAGCCAAGGCAGGGGGTATGGCTACACCTTC.

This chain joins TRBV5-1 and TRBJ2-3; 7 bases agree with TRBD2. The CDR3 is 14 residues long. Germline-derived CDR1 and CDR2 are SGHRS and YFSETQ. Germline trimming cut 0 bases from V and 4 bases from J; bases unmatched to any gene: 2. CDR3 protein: CASSLGGGPDTQYF. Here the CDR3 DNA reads TGCGCCAGCAGCTTGGGCGGGGGTCCAGATACGCAGTATTTT.

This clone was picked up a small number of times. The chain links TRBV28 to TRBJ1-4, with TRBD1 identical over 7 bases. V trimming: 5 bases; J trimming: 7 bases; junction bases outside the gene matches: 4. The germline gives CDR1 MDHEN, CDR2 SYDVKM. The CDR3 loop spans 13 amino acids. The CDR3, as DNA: TGTGCCAGCAGTCGACAGGGAGGTGAAAAACTGTTTTTT. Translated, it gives CASSRQGGEKLFF.

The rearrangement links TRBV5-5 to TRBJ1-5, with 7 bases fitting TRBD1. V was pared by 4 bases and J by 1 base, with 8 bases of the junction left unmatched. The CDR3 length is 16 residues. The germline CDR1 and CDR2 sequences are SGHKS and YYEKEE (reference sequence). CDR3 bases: TGTGCCAGCAGCGAAGGGACAGTTCGGAGCAATCAGCCCCAGCATTTT. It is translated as CASSEGTVRSNQPQHF.

CDR3 in DNA: TGTGCCAGTTTTACACAGGGGGTACCTCGGGGAAATCGGTCACCCCTCCACTTT. Its protein product is CASFTQGVPRGNRSPLHF. The chain joins TRBV28 to TRBJ1-6; 8 nucleotides agree with TRBD1. Germline CDR1 is MDHEN and CDR2 is SYDVKM. The junction had 23 bases not matched to a gene; V was cut back by 9 bases and J by 10 bases. The CDR3 runs 18 residues.

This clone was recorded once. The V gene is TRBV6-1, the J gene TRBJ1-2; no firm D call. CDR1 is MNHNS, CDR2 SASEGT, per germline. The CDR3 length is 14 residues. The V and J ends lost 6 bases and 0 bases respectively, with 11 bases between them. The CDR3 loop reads CASRRDITNYGYTF. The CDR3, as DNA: TGTGCCAGCAGGCGGGATATTACTAACTATGGCTACACCTTC.

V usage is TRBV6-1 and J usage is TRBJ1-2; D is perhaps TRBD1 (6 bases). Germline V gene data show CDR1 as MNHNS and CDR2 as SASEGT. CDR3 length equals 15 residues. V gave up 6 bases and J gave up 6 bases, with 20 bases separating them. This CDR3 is CASSQTAGVLDGYTF. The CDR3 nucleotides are TGTGCCAGCAGCCAAACAGCAGGGGTGTTAGATGGCTACACCTTC.